This TCR beta chain was documented in a study of blood T cell repertoires in COVID-19. Across the whole study: Material from acute and convalescent COVID-19 was sourced from the United States, Italy and Spain. PBMCs, B-cell-depleted T cells, or T cells provided the cDNA or gDNA that made up the material.

Study processing details: Amplification of reference gene primers provided the estimated nucleated cell counts. Generated by immunoSEQ multiplex PCR, the TCRdb table keeps only in-frame clones and is missing some. V and J calls and clone size follow that table, whereas D and trimming were derived from the DNA. This table has about 70,000 clones, more than 65% appearing once. Note on this clone: In the same sample, other DNA sequences code for this CDR3.

This CDR3 has 15 residues. Trimming stripped 4 bases from V and 2 bases from J, with 12 bases between. Germline V CDR1 and CDR2: SGHRS, YFSETQ. The TCR originated in an elderly woman with active or convalescent COVID-19. The sample comprised peripheral blood. The V gene is TRBV5-1, the J gene TRBJ2-2, with D perhaps TRBD2 (5 bases). The CDR3 DNA is TGCGCCAGCAGCCAAAGGACGGGAAACACCGGGGAGCTGTTTTTT. Its protein product is CASSQRTGNTGELFF.